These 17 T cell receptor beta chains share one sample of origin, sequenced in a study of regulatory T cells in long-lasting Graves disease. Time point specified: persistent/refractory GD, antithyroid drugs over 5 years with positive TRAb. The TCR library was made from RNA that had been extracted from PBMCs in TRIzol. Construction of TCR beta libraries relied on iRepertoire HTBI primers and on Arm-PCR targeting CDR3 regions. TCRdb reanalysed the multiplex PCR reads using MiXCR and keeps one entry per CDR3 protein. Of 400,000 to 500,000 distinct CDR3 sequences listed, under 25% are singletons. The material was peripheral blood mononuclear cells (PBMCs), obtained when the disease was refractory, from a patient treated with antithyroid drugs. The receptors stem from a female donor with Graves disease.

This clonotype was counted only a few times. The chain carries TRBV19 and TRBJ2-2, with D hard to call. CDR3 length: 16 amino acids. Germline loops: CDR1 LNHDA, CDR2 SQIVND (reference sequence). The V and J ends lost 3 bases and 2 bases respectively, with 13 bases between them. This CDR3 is CASSILGIPNTGELFF. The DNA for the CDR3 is TGTGCCAGTAGTATTTTAGGGATACCTAACACCGGGGAGCTGTTTTTT. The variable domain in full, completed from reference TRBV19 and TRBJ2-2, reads DGGITQSPKYLFRKEGQNVTLSCEQNLNHDAMYWYRQDPGQGLRLIYYSQIVNDFQKGDIAEGYSVSREKKESFPLTVTSAQKNPTAFYLCASSILGIPNTGELFFGEGSRLTVL.

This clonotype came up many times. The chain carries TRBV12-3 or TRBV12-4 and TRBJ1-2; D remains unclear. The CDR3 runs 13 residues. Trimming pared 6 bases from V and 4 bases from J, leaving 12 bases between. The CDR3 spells CASSQDGLYGYTF. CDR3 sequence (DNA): TGTGCCAGCAGCCAGGACGGACTCTATGGCTACACCTTC.

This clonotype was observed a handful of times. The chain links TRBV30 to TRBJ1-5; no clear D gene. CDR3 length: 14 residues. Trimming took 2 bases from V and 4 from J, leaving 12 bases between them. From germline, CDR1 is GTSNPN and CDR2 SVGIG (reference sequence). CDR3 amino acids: CAWSRYSDNQPQHF. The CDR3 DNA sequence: TGTGCCTGGAGTCGGTACAGCGATAATCAGCCCCAGCATTTT.

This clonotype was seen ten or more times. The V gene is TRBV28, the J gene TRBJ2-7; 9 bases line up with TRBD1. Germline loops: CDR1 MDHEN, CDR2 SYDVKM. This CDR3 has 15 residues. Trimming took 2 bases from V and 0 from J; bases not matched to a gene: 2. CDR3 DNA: TGTGCCAGCAGTTTAAGGGACAGGGACTCCTACGAGCAGTACTTC. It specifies CASSLRDRDSYEQYF.

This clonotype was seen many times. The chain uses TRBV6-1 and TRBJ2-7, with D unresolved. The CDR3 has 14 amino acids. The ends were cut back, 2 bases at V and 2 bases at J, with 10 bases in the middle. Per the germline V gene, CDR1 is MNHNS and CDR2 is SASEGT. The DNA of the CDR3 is TGTGCCAGCAGTGAAACTCCCGGCCCCTACGAGCAGTACTTC. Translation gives CASSETPGPYEQYF.

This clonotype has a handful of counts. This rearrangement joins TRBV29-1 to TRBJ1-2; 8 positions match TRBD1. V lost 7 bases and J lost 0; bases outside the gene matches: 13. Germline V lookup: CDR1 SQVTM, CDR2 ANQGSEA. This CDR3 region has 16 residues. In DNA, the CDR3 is TGCAGCGCCTTGCCGACAGGGGCGACAACTAACTATGGCTACACCTTC. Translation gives CSALPTGATTNYGYTF.

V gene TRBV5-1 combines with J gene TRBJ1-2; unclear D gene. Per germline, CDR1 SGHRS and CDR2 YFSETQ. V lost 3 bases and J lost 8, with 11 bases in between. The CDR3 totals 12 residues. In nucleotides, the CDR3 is TGCGCCAGCAGCTATGAACGGCGGGGCTACACCTTC. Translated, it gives CASSYERRGYTF.

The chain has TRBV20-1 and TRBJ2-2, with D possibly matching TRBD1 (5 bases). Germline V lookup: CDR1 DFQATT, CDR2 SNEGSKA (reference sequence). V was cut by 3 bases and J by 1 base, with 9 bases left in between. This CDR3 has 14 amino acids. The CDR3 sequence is CSASRQGNTGELFF. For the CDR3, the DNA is TGCAGTGCTAGTAGGCAGGGGAACACCGGGGAGCTGTTTTTT.

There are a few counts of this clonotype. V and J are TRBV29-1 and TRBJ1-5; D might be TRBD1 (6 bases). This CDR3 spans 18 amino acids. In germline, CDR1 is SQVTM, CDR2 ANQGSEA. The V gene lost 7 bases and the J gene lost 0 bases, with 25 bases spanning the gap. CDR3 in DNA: TGCAGCGGGGTTCTGCGGACAGCCAATGTAAATAGCAATCAGCCCCAGCATTTT. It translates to CSGVLRTANVNSNQPQHF.

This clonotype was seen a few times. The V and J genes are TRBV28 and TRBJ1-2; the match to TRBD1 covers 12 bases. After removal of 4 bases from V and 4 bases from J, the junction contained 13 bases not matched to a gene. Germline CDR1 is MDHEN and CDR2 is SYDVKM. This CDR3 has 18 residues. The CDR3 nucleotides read TGTGCCAGCAGTTCACGGGAGGGACAGGGGGCCCCGAGCTATGGCTACACCTTC. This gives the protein CASSSREGQGAPSYGYTF.

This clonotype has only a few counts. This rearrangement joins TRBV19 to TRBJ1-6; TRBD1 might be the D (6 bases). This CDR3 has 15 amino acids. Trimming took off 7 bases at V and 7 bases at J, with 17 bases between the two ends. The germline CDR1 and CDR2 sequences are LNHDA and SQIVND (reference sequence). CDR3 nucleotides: TGTGCCAGTACTACCCCGGGGACATCGAATTCACCCCTCCACTTT. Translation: CASTTPGTSNSPLHF.

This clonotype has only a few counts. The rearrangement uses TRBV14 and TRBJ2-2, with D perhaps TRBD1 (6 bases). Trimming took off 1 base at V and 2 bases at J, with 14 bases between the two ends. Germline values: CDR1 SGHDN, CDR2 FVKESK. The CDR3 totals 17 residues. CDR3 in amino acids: CASSQVWGLINTGELFF. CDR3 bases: TGTGCCAGCAGCCAAGTTTGGGGGCTTATTAACACCGGGGAGCTGTTTTTT.

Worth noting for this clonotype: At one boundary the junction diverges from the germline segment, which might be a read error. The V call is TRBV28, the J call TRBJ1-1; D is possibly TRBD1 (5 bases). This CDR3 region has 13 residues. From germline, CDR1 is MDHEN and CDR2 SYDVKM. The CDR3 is CASSLPLDTEAFF. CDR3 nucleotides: TGTGCCAGCAGTTTACCCTTGGACACCGAAGCTTTCTTT.

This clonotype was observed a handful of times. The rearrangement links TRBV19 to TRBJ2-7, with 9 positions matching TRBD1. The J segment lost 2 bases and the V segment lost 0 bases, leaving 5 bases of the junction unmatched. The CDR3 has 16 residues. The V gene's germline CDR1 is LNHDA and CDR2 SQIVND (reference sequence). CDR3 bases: TGTGCCAGTAGTATAGAGGGACAGGGATCCCCCTACGAGCAGTACTTC. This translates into CASSIEGQGSPYEQYF.

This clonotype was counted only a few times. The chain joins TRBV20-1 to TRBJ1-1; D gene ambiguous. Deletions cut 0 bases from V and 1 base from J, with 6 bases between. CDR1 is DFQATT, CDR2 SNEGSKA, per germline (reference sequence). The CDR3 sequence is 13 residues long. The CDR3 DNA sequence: TGCAGTGCTAGAGAGGGTTCGAACACTGAAGCTTTCTTT. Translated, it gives CSAREGSNTEAFF.

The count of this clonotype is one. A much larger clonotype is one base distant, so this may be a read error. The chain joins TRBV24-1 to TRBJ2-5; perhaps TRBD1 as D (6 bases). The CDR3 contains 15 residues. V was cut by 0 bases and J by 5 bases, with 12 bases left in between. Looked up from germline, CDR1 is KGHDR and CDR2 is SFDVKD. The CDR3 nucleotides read TGTGCCACCAGTGATTTGTCGACAGGACAGGAGACCCAGTACTTC. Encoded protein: CATSDLSTGQETQYF.

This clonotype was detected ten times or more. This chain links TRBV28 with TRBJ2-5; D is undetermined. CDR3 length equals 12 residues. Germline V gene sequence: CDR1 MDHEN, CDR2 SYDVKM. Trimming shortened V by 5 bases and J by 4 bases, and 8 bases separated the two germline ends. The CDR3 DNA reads TGTGCCAGCAGTCCTTATGGAGAGACCCAGTACTTC. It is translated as CASSPYGETQYF.